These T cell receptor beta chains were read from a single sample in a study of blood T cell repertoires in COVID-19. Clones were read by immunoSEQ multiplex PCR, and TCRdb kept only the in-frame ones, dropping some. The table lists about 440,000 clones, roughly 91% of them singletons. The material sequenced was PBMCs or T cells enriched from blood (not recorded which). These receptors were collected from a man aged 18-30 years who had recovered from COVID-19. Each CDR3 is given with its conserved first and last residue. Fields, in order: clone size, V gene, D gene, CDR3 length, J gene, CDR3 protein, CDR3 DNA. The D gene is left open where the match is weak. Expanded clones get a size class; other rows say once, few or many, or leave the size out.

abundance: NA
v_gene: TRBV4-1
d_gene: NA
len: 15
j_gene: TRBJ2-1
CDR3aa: CASSQHPSIYNEQFF
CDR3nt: TGCGCCAGCAGCCAACACCCGAGCATTTACAATGAGCAGTTCTTC

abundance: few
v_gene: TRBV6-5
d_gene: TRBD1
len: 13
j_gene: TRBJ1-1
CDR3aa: CASSYTGDTEAFF
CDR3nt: TGTGCCAGCAGTTACACAGGGGACACTGAAGCTTTCTTT

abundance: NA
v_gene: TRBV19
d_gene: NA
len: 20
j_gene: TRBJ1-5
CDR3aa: CASSTLLGQTTVWGNQPQHF
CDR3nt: TGTGCCAGTAGTACCTTACTCGGACAGACTACGGTTTGGGGCAATCAGCCCCAGCATTTT

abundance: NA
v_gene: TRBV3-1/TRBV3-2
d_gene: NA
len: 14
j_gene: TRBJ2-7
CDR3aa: CASSVKLLEGGQYF
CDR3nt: TGTGCCAGCAGCGTCAAGCTACTAGAGGGCGGGCAGTACTTC

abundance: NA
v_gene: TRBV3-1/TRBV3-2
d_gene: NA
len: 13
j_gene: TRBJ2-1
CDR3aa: CASSQGQSNEQFF
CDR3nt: TGTGCCAGCAGCCAAGGACAATCCAATGAGCAGTTCTTC

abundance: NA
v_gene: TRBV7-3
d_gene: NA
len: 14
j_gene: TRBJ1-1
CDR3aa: CASSKNQGNTEAFF
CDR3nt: TGTGCCAGCAGCAAAAACCAGGGGAACACTGAAGCTTTCTTT

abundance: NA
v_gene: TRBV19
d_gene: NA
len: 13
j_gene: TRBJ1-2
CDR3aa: CASSATGTYGYTF
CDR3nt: TGTGCCAGTAGTGCGACAGGAACCTATGGCTACACCTTC

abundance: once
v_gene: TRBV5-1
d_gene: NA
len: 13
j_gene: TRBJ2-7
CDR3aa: CASPRLGSGEQYF
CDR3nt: TGCGCCAGCCCCAGGTTAGGGTCGGGGGAGCAGTACTTC

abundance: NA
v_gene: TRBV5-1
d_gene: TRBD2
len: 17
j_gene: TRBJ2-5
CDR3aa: CASSHSFLAGEGETQYF
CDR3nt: TGCGCCAGCAGCCACTCCTTTCTAGCGGGAGAGGGGGAGACCCAGTACTTC

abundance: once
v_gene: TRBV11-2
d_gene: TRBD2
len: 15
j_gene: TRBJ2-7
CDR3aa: CASSLGLAASYEQYF
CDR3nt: TGTGCCAGCAGCTTAGGGCTAGCGGCCTCCTACGAGCAGTACTTC

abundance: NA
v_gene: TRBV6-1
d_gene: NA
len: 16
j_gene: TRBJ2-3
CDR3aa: CASSEARRVSTDTQYF
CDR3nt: TGTGCCAGCAGTGAAGCGCGGCGGGTGAGCACAGATACGCAGTATTTT

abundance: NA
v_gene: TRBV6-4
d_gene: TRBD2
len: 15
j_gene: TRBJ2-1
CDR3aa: CASSDSGLAGNEQFF
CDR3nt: TGTGCCAGCAGTGACTCTGGACTAGCGGGCAATGAGCAGTTCTTC

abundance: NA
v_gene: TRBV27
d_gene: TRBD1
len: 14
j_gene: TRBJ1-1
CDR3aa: CASSRQGMNTEAFF
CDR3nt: TGTGCCAGCAGTAGACAGGGCATGAACACTGAAGCTTTCTTT

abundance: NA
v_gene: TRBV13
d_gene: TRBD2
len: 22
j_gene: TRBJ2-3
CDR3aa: CASSFYPSGLAGNEGDTDTQYF
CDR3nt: TGTGCCAGCAGCTTCTACCCCTCGGGACTAGCGGGAAACGAGGGGGACACAGATACGCAGTATTTT

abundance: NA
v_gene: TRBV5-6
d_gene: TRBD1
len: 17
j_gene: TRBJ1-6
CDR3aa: CASSLAFRGSYNSPLHF
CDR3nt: TGTGCCAGCAGCTTGGCGTTCAGGGGGTCCTATAATTCACCCCTCCACTTT

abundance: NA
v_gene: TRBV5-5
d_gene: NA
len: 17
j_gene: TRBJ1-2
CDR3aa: CASSFHPRDTIFYGYTF
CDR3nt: TGTGCCAGCAGCTTTCATCCTCGGGACACAATTTTCTATGGCTACACCTTC

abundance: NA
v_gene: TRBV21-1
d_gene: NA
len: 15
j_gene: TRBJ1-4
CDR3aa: CANRHPGQRNEKLFF
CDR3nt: TGTGCCAACAGACATCCGGGACAGAGGAATGAAAAACTGTTTTTT

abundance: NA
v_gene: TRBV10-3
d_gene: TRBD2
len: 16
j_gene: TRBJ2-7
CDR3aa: CAISAKAGGRSDEQYF
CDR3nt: TGTGCCATCAGTGCGAAAGCGGGAGGTCGGTCGGACGAGCAGTACTTC

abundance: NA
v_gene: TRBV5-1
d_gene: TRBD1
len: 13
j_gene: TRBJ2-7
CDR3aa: CASSFSGGYEQYF
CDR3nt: TGCGCCAGCAGCTTTTCAGGGGGATACGAGCAGTACTTC

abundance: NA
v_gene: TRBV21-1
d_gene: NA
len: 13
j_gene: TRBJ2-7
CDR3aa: CASSAGTSYEQYF
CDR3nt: TGTGCCAGCAGCGCCGGGACTTCCTACGAGCAGTACTTC

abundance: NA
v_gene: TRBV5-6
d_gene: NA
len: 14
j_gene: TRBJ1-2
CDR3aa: CASSFGRGNYGYTF
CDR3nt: TGTGCCAGCAGCTTTGGCAGAGGTAACTATGGCTACACCTTC

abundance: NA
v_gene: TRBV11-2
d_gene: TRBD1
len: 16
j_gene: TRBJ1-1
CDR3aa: CASRQMGAGGITEAFF
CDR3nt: TGTGCCAGCAGACAAATGGGTGCAGGGGGCATCACTGAAGCTTTCTTT

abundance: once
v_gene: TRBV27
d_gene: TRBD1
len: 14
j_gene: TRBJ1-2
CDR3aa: CASSLTRGHYGYTF
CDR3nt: TGTGCCAGCAGTTTAACCAGGGGGCACTATGGCTACACCTTC

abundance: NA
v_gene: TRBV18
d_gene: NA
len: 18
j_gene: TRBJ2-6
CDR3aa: CASSPPGGPGAGANVLTF
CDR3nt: TGTGCCAGCTCACCTCCGGGGGGCCCGGGGGCTGGGGCCAACGTCCTGACTTTC

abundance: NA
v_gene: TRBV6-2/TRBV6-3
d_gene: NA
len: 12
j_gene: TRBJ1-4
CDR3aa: CASSYQGEKLFF
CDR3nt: TGTGCCAGCAGTTACCAGGGTGAAAAACTGTTTTTT

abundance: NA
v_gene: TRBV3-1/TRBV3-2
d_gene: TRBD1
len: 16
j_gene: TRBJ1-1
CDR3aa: CASSQGQGGYNTEAFF
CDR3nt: TGTGCCAGCAGCCAAGGACAGGGGGGGTATAACACTGAAGCTTTCTTT

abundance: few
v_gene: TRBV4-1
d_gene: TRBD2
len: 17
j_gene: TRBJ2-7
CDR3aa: CASSPTSGIAFSYEQYF
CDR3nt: TGCGCCAGCAGCCCGACTAGCGGGATCGCGTTTTCCTACGAGCAGTACTTC

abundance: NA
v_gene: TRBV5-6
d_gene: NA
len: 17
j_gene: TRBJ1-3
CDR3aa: CASSLGVTWSSGNTIYF
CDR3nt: TGTGCCAGCAGCTTGGGAGTCACCTGGAGCTCTGGAAACACCATATATTTT

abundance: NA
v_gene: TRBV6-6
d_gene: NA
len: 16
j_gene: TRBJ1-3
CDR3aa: CASSTGGGRHGPTIYF
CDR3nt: TGTGCCAGCAGTACCGGGGGGGGGCGCCACGGTCCCACCATATATTTT

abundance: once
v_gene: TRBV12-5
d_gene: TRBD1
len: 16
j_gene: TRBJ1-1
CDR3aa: CASGLVITGGGTEAFF
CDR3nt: TGTGCTAGTGGTTTGGTAATCACAGGGGGAGGAACTGAAGCTTTCTTT

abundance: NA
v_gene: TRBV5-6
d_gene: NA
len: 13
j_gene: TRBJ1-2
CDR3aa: CASSLTRPTGYTF
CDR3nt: TGTGCCAGCAGCTTGACTAGACCGACCGGCTACACCTTC

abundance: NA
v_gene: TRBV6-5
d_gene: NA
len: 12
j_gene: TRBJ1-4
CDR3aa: CASSLTGEKLFF
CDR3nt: TGTGCCAGCAGTTTAACAGGAGAAAAACTGTTTTTT

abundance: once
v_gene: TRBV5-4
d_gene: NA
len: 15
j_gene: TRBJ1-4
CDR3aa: CASSPSASRGEKLFF
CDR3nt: TGTGCCAGCTCCCCCTCAGCGAGCCGAGGGGAAAAACTGTTTTTT

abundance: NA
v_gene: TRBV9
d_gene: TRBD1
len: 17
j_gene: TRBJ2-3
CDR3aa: CASSATTGQGVTDTQYF
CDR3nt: TGTGCCAGCAGCGCTACGACGGGACAGGGTGTCACAGATACGCAGTATTTT

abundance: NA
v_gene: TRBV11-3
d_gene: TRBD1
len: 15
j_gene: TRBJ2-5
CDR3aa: CASSGRTGGQETQYF
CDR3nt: TGTGCCAGCAGCGGTCGAACAGGGGGACAAGAGACCCAGTACTTC

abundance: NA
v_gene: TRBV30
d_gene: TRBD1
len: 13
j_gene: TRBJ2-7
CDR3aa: CAWATGGPYEQYF
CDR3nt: TGTGCCTGGGCAACAGGGGGCCCCTACGAGCAGTACTTC

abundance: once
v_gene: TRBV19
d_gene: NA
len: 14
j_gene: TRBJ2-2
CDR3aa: CASSTTGNTGELFF
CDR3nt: TGTGCCAGTAGTACGACGGGAAACACCGGGGAGCTGTTTTTT

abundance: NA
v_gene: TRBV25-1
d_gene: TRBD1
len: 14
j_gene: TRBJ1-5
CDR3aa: CASSEWTGLQPQHF
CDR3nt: TGTGCCAGCAGTGAATGGACAGGGCTTCAGCCCCAGCATTTT

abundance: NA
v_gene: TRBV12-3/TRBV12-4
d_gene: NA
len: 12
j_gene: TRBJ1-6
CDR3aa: CASSRDNSPLHF
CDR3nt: TGTGCCAGCAGTCGGGATAATTCACCCCTCCACTTT

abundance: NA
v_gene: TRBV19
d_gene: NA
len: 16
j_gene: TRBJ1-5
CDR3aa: CASKFRGGDWNQPQHF
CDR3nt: TGTGCCAGTAAATTTCGGGGGGGTGATTGGAATCAGCCCCAGCATTTT

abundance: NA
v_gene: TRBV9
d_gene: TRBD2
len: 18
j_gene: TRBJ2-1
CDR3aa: CASSGTSGGPTPYNEQFF
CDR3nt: TGTGCCAGCAGTGGGACTAGCGGGGGTCCAACTCCCTACAATGAGCAGTTCTTC

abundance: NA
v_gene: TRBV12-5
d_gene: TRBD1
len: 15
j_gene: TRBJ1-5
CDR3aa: CASGLGQGAGQPQHF
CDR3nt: TGTGCTAGTGGTTTGGGACAGGGGGCCGGTCAGCCCCAGCATTTT

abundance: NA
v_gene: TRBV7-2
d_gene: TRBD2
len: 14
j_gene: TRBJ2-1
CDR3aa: CASSRSGRYGEQFF
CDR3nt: TGTGCCAGCTCCCGGAGCGGGAGGTACGGTGAGCAGTTCTTC

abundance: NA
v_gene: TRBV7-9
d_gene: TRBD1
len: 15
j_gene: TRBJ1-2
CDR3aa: CASSFPTGAFYGYTF
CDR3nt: TGTGCCAGCAGCTTCCCCACAGGGGCCTTCTATGGCTACACCTTC

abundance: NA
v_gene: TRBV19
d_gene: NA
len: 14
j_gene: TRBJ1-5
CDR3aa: CASSIHPPGQPQHF
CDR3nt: TGTGCCAGTAGTATACACCCTCCCGGTCAGCCCCAGCATTTT

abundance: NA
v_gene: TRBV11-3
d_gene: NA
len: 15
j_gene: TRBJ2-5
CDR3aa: CASSLEGSGRETQYF
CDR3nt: TGTGCCAGCAGCTTGGAGGGGTCGGGGCGAGAGACCCAGTACTTC

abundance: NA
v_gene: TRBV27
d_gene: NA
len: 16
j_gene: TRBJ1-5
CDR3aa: CASSLSSGAPNQPQHF
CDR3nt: TGTGCCAGCAGTTTATCGTCAGGGGCCCCAAATCAGCCCCAGCATTTT

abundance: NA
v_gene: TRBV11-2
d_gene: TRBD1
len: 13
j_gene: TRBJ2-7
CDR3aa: CASSSGTGAEQYF
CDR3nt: TGTGCCAGCAGCTCTGGGACAGGGGCCGAGCAGTACTTC

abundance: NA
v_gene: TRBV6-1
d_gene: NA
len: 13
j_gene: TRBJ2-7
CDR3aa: CASSETPGLEQYF
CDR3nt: TGTGCCAGCAGTGAAACTCCGGGACTCGAGCAGTACTTC

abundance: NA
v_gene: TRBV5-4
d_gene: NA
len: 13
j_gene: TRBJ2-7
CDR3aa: CAGSKEGPYEQYF
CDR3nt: TGTGCCGGTTCAAAGGAGGGGCCTTACGAGCAGTACTTC

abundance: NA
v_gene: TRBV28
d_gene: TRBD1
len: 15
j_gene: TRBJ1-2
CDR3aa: CASSSGQEANYGYTF
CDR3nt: TGTGCCAGCAGTAGCGGACAGGAAGCTAACTATGGCTACACCTTC

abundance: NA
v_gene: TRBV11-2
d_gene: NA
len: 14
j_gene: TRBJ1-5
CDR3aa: CASSLPGSNQPQHF
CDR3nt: TGTGCCAGCAGCTTACCAGGGAGCAATCAGCCCCAGCATTTT

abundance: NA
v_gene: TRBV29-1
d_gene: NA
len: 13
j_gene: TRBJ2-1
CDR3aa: CSVGPDSYNEQFF
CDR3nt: TGCAGCGTTGGCCCGGACAGTTACAATGAGCAGTTCTTC

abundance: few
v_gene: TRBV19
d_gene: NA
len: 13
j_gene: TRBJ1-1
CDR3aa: CASSIGGGTEAFF
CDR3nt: TGTGCCAGTAGTATCGGGGGTGGCACTGAAGCTTTCTTT

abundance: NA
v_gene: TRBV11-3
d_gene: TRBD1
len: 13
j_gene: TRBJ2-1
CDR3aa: CASSPTGVDEQFF
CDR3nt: TGTGCCAGCAGCCCAACAGGGGTGGATGAGCAGTTCTTC

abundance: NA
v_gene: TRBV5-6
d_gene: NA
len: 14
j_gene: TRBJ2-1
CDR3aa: CASSGSRGYDEQFF
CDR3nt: TGTGCCAGCAGCGGGAGCCGGGGGTACGATGAGCAGTTCTTC

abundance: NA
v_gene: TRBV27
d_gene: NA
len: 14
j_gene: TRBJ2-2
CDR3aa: CASAHGANTGELFF
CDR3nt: TGTGCCAGCGCCCACGGGGCGAACACCGGGGAGCTGTTTTTT

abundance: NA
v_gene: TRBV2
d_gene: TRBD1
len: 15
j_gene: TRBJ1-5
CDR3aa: CASTPGQGYNQPQHF
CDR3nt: TGTGCCAGCACCCCGGGACAGGGCTACAATCAGCCCCAGCATTTT

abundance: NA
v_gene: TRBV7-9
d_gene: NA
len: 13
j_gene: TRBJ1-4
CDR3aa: CASSFGVSEKLFF
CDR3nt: TGTGCCAGCAGCTTTGGAGTTAGTGAAAAACTGTTTTTT

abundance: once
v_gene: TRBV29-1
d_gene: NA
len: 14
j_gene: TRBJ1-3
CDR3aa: CSVAVGGTGNTIYF
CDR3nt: TGCAGCGTTGCGGTCGGGGGAACTGGAAACACCATATATTTT